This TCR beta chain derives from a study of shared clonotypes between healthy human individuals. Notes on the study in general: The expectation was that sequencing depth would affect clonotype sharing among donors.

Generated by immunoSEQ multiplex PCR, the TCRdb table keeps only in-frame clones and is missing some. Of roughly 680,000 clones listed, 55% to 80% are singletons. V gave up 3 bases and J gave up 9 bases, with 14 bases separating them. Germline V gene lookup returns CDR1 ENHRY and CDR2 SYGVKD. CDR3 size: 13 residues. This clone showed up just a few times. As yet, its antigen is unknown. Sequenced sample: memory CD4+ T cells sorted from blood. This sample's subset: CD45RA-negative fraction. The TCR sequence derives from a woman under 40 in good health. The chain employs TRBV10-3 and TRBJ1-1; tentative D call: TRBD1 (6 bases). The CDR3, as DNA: TGTGCCATCAGTGAAGAACAGGGTTCGAAAGCTTTCTTT. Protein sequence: CAISEEQGSKAFF.